The clone carrying this TCR beta chain occurred many times. This record comes from a study of neurological immune-mediated disorders. TCRdb analysed the 5' RACE reads with MiXCR anew, one entry per CDR3 protein. This sample has some 61,000 distinct CDR3 sequences; almost 4% occur once, and the top ten carry 1% to 1.5%. V lost 4 bases and J lost 2, with 14 bases in between. CDR3 length: 15 residues. The germline V gene encodes CDR1 SGHTS and CDR2 YDEGEE. The receptor was isolated from a man younger than 40 with multiple sclerosis. The chain joins TRBV5-8 to TRBJ2-3; D unclear. Sample: PBMCs. CDR3 nucleotide sequence: TGTGCCAGCAGCCAATACCAGCCCAACACAGATACGCAGTATTTT. Its protein is CASSQYQPNTDTQYF.